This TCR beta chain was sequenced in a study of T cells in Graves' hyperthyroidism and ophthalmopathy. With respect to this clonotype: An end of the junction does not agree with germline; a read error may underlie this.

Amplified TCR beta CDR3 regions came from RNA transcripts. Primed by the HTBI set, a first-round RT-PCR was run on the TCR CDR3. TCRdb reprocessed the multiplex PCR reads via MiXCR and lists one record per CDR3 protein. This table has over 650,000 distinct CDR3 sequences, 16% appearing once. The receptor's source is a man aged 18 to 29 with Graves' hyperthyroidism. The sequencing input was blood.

DNA for the CDR3: TGCGCCAGCAGCTTGGAACCGATCACTGGGGCCGACGTCCTGACTTTC. As protein: CASSLEPITGADVLTF. This chain joins TRBV5-1 and TRBJ2-6; tentatively, D is TRBD1 (5 bases). CDR1 and CDR2 from the germline V gene are SGHRS and YFSETQ. The length of the CDR3 is 16 residues.